A selection of T cell receptor beta chains follows, all from one sample in a study of shared clonotypes between healthy human individuals. The data were produced by immunoSEQ multiplex PCR, yet TCRdb's version contains in-frame clones alone and is incomplete. Here the sample spans roughly 700,000 clones, less than 95% being singletons. The specimen was memory CD8+ T cells from PBMCs. These receptors were taken from a man in his late teens or twenties in good health. Some clones in this sample may be carry-over from other donors' samples. Each CDR3 is given with its conserved first and last residue. The order of the fields is clone size, J gene, V gene, D gene, CDR3 DNA, CDR3 protein. A D gene is named only where the DNA matches it firmly. Only part of the rows carry a size: once, few, many, or a class if the clone is expanded.

size: NA
J: TRBJ2-7
V: TRBV7-9
D: NA
DNA: TGTGCCAGCATCACGGACTTTGGGATCGGCTACGAGCAGTACTTC
CDR3: CASITDFGIGYEQYF

size: NA
J: TRBJ1-5
V: TRBV28
D: TRBD1
DNA: TGTGCCAGCAGTGACAGGGTTAGCAATCAGCCCCAGCATTTT
CDR3: CASSDRVSNQPQHF

size: few
J: TRBJ2-5
V: TRBV15
D: NA
DNA: TGTGCCACCAGCAGAGATGGAGGCAGCGGCTGGGAGACCCAGTACTTC
CDR3: CATSRDGGSGWETQYF

size: NA
J: TRBJ2-7
V: TRBV4-2
D: NA
DNA: TGTGCCAGCAGCCAAGAATGGGGACGGAGCTACGAGCAGTACTTC
CDR3: CASSQEWGRSYEQYF

size: NA
J: TRBJ2-1
V: TRBV28
D: NA
DNA: TGTGCCAGCAGTTTACGAGAGCAGTTCTTC
CDR3: CASSLREQFF

size: NA
J: TRBJ2-7
V: TRBV19
D: NA
DNA: TGTGCCAGTAGTATAGATGGTGGACAGACCAACGAGCAGTACTTC
CDR3: CASSIDGGQTNEQYF

size: NA
J: TRBJ2-1
V: TRBV15
D: TRBD2
DNA: TGTGCCACCAGCAGAGGTTCCTTGGGAGGGGAATCTCAGTTCTTC
CDR3: CATSRGSLGGESQFF

size: once
J: TRBJ2-1
V: TRBV7-9
D: NA
DNA: TGTGCCAGCAGCTTAGCGGGCGGGTATGAGCAGTTCTTC
CDR3: CASSLAGGYEQFF

size: NA
J: TRBJ2-7
V: TRBV2
D: TRBD2
DNA: TGTGCCAGCAGTCGCCCCCAAAGGACTAGCGGGTGGACCGATCTCTACGAGCAGTACTTC
CDR3: CASSRPQRTSGWTDLYEQYF

size: NA
J: TRBJ2-5
V: TRBV27
D: TRBD1
DNA: TGTGCCAGCAGTCTCGACAGGGGGCGCGGGACTGAGACCCAGTACTTC
CDR3: CASSLDRGRGTETQYF

size: once
J: TRBJ2-1
V: TRBV5-4
D: TRBD1
DNA: TGTGCCAGCGGCCGACAGGGGTACAATGAGCAGTTCTTC
CDR3: CASGRQGYNEQFF

size: NA
J: TRBJ2-2
V: TRBV6-1
D: NA
DNA: TGTGCCAGCAGTGTCCTCTTCGGCGGGGAGCTGTTTTTT
CDR3: CASSVLFGGELFF

size: NA
J: TRBJ2-3
V: TRBV27
D: TRBD2
DNA: TGTGCCAGCAGTTTAATGGGCCTAGCGGGGACTAGCACAGATACGCAGTATTTT
CDR3: CASSLMGLAGTSTDTQYF

size: NA
J: TRBJ2-7
V: TRBV30
D: NA
DNA: TGTGCCTGGAGTGTACCTCACGGCGGGGCCTTATCCTACGAGCAGTACTTC
CDR3: CAWSVPHGGALSYEQYF

size: NA
J: TRBJ2-1
V: TRBV6-5
D: NA
DNA: TGTGCCAGCAGTTACTCATCCAATGAGCAGTTCTTC
CDR3: CASSYSSNEQFF

size: NA
J: TRBJ1-1
V: TRBV4-1
D: TRBD1
DNA: TGCGCCAGCAGCCAAGGTTTCGCCGGGACAGGGTGGTTGAACACTGAAGCTTTCTTT
CDR3: CASSQGFAGTGWLNTEAFF

size: NA
J: TRBJ2-7
V: TRBV11-2
D: NA
DNA: TGTGCCAGCAGCCCCGGGAGCATTTGGGGGCAGTACTTC
CDR3: CASSPGSIWGQYF

size: NA
J: TRBJ2-7
V: TRBV28
D: NA
DNA: TGTGCCAGCAGTCCAGGGATCCCTGTGGGGTACGAGCAGTACTTC
CDR3: CASSPGIPVGYEQYF

size: NA
J: TRBJ2-3
V: TRBV7-2
D: TRBD2
DNA: TGTGCCAGCAGCTTGGGGGTAGCGGGAGGCCTCACAGATACGCAGTATTTT
CDR3: CASSLGVAGGLTDTQYF

size: NA
J: TRBJ2-3
V: TRBV7-8
D: NA
DNA: TGTGCCAGCAACCTTATAGCTTTGCCGCAGTATTTT
CDR3: CASNLIALPQYF

size: NA
J: TRBJ1-1
V: TRBV4-1
D: NA
DNA: TGCGCCAGCAGCCAAGGGTCAGAGCTGCTCGTCACTGAAGCTTTCTTT
CDR3: CASSQGSELLVTEAFF

size: NA
J: TRBJ2-1
V: TRBV18
D: NA
DNA: TGTGCCAGCTCACCAGATCGGGGAAGCTACAATGAGCAGTTCTTC
CDR3: CASSPDRGSYNEQFF

size: once
J: TRBJ2-1
V: TRBV7-8
D: NA
DNA: TGTGCCAGCAGCTCCTCAGGGAATGAGCAGTTCTTC
CDR3: CASSSSGNEQFF

size: once
J: TRBJ2-7
V: TRBV28
D: NA
DNA: TGTGCCAGCAGTTCTCTTGGTGGGGATTACGAGCAGTACTTC
CDR3: CASSSLGGDYEQYF

size: NA
J: TRBJ2-3
V: TRBV7-9
D: TRBD2
DNA: TGTGCCAGCAGCTTATCTAGCGGGGTCACAGATACGCAGTATTTT
CDR3: CASSLSSGVTDTQYF

size: NA
J: TRBJ2-7
V: TRBV28
D: NA
DNA: TGTGCCAGCTTGGCGGCATCAAGCTCCTACGAGCAGTACTTC
CDR3: CASLAASSSYEQYF

size: NA
J: TRBJ2-1
V: TRBV21-1
D: NA
DNA: TGTGCCAGCAGCGTTACTAGCGGGATGATGTCAGGAGAGCAGTTCTTC
CDR3: CASSVTSGMMSGEQFF